This T cell receptor beta chain derives from a study of shared clonotypes between healthy human individuals. Points from the study as a whole: Donor clonotype sharing was expected to depend on sequencing depth. Investigators collected only blood, and repertoires in tissues likely differ.

TCRdb's table, derived via immunoSEQ multiplex PCR, lists solely in-frame clones and lacks some. The sample holds about 470,000 clones, about 85% seen once. On this clone: Its antigen is unidentified.

The junction had 10 bases not matched to a gene; V was cut back by 5 bases and J by 6 bases. The CDR3 length is 14 residues. The germline gives CDR1 SGHTA, CDR2 FQGTGA. The origin of this receptor is a woman between 40 and 55 years old in good health. Some clones in this sample may be carry-over from other donors' samples. The sample comprised PBMCs. This sequence joins TRBV7-3 and TRBJ2-7, with 7 bases fitting TRBD2. The CDR3 loop is CASSPRTSGGEQYF. CDR3 bases: TGTGCCAGCAGCCCCCGAACGTCGGGGGGCGAGCAGTACTTC.